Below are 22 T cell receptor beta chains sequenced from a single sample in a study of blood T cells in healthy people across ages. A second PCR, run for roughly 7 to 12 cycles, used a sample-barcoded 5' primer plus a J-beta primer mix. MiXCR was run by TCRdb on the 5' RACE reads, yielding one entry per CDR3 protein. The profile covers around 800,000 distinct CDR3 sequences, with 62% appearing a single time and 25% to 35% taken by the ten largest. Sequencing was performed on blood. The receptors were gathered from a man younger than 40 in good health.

As DNA, the CDR3 is TGCAGTGCTAGTAGGTTCTCTGGGGCCAACGTCCTGACTTTC. Translated, it gives CSASRFSGANVLTF. The chain recombines TRBV20-1 with TRBJ2-6; the D is unclear. The V gene lost 3 bases and the J gene lost 0 bases, with 6 bases spanning the gap. CDR1 is DFQATT, CDR2 SNEGSKA, per germline (reference sequence). CDR3 size: 14 residues.

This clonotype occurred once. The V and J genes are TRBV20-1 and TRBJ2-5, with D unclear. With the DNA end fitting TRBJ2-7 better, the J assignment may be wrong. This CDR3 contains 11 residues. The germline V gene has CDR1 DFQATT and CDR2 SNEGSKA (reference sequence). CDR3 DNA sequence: TGCAGTGCTAGAAGGATCAACGAGCAGTACTTC. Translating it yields CSARRINEQYF.

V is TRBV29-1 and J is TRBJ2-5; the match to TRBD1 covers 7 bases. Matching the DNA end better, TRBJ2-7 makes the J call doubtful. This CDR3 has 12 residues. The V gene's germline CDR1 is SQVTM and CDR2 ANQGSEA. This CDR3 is CSVETGPYEQYF. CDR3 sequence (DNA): TGCAGCGTTGAGACAGGGCCCTACGAGCAGTACTTC.

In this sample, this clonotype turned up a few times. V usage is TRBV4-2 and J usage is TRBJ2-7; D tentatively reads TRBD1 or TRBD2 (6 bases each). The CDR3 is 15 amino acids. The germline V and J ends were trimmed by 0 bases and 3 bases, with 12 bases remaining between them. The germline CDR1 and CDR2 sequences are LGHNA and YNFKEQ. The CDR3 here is CASSQDGGLYYEQYF. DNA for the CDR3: TGTGCCAGCAGCCAAGACGGGGGCCTCTACTACGAGCAGTACTTC.

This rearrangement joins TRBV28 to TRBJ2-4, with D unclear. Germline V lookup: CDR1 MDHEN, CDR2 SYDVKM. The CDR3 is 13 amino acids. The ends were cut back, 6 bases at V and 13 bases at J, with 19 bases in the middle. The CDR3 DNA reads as TGTGCCAGCAGCCTCCGGACCCTGGTTGGGCAGTACTTC. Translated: CASSLRTLVGQYF.

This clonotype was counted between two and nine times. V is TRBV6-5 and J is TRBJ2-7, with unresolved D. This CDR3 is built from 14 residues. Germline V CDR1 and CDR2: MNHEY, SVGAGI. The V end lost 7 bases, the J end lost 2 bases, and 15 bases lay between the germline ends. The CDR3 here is CASTPKTSPYEQYF. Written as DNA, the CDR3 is TGTGCCAGCACACCAAAGACAAGTCCCTACGAGCAGTACTTC.

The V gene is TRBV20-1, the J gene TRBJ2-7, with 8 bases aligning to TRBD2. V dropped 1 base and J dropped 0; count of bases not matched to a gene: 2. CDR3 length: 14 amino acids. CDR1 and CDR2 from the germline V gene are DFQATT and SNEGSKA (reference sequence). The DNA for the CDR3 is TGCAGTGCTAGAGCCCTAGCGGGCTCCTACGAGCAGTACTTC. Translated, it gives CSARALAGSYEQYF.

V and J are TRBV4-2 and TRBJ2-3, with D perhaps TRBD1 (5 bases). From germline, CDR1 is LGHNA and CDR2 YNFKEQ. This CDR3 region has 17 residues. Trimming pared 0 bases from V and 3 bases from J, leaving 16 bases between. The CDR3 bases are TGTGCCAGCAGCCAAGATCAACAGGAGATCCTAACAGATACGCAGTATTTT. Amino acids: CASSQDQQEILTDTQYF.

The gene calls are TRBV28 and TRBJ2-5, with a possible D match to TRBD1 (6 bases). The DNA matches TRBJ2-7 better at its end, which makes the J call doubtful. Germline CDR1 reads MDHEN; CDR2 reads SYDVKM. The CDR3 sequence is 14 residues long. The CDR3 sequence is CAIPGHTKSYEQYF. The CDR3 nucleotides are TGTGCCATACCGGGACACACAAAATCATACGAGCAGTACTTC.

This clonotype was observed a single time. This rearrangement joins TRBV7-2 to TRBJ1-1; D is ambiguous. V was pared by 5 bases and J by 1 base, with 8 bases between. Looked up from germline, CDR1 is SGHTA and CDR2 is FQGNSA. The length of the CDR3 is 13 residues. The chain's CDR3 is CASSPSSNTEAFF. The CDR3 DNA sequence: TGTGCCAGCAGCCCCAGTTCGAACACTGAAGCTTTCTTT.

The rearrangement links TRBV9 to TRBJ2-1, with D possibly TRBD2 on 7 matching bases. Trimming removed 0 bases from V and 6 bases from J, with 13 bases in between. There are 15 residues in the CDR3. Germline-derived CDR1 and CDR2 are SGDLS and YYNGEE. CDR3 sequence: CASSVGGGVSNEQFF. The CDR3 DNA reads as TGTGCCAGCAGCGTAGGAGGGGGGGTCAGCAATGAGCAGTTCTTC.

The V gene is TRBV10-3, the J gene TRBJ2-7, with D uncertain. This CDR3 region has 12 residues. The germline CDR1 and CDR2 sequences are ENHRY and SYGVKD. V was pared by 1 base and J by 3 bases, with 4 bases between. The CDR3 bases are TGTGCCATCAGTGAGTTGATCTACGAGCAGTACTTC. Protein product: CAISELIYEQYF.

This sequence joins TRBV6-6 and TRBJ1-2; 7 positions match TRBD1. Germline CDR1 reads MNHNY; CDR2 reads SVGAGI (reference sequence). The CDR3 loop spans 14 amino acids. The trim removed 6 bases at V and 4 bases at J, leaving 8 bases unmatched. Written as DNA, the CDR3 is TGTGCCAGCAGCCCGACAGGGCTCCTCTATGGCTACACCTTC. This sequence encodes CASSPTGLLYGYTF.

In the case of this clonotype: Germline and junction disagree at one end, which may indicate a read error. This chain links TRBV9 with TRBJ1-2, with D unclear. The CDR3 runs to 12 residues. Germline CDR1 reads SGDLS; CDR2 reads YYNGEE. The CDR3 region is CASSVGSDGYTF. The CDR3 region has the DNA TGCGCCAGCAGCGTAGGAAGCGATGGCTACACCTTC.

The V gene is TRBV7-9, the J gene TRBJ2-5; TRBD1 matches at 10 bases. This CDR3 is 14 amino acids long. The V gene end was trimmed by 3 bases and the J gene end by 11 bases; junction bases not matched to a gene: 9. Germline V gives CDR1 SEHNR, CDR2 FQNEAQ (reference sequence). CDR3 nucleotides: TGTGCCAGCAGCTTCGGGACAGGGGTGTGGGAGCAGTACTTC. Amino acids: CASSFGTGVWEQYF.

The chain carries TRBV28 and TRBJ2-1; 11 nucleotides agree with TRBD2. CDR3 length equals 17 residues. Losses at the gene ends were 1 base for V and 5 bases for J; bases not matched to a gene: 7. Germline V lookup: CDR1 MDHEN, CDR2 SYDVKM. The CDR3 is CASSLSLLAGANNEQFF. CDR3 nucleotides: TGTGCCAGCAGTTTATCCTTACTAGCGGGGGCCAACAATGAGCAGTTCTTC.

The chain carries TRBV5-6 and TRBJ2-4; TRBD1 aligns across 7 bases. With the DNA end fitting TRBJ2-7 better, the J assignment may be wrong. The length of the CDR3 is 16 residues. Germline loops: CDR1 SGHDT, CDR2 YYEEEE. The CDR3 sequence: CASSLRQGLIPYEQYF. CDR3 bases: TGTGCCAGCAGCTTGAGACAGGGTTTAATTCCCTACGAGCAGTACTTC.

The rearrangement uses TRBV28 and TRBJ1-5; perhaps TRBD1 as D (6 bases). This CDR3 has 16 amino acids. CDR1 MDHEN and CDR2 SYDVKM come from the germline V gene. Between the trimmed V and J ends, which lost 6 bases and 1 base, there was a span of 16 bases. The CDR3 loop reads CASRLWGGGSNQPQHF. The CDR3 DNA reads TGTGCCAGCAGGCTCTGGGGAGGGGGGAGCAATCAGCCCCAGCATTTT.

This chain's CDR3 is CAISGRTGVHEQYF. The CDR3 DNA reads as TGTGCCATCAGTGGGCGGACAGGGGTCCACGAGCAGTACTTC. The chain links TRBV10-3 to TRBJ2-7; 9 nucleotides align to TRBD1. CDR3 length: 14 residues. CDR1 ENHRY and CDR2 SYGVKD come from the germline V gene. V lost 4 bases, J lost 5 bases, and 6 bases stayed unmatched.

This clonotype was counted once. CDR3 DNA sequence: TGTGCCAGCAGCTTAGCGCAGCTACCTAGTGAGCAGTTCTTC. It is translated as CASSLAQLPSEQFF. This sequence joins TRBV7-9 and TRBJ2-1; no firm D call. Germline V gene lookup returns CDR1 SEHNR and CDR2 FQNEAQ (reference sequence). V was clipped by 0 bases and J by 9 bases, with 12 bases between them. This CDR3 spans 14 amino acids. Supplemented by reference TRBV7-9 and TRBJ2-1, the full variable domain reads DTGVSQNPRHKITKRGQNVTFRCDPISEHNRLYWYRQTLGQGPEFLTYFQNEAQLEKSRLLSDRFSAERPKGSFSTLEIQRTEQGDSAMYLCASSLAQLPSEQFFGPGTRLTVL.

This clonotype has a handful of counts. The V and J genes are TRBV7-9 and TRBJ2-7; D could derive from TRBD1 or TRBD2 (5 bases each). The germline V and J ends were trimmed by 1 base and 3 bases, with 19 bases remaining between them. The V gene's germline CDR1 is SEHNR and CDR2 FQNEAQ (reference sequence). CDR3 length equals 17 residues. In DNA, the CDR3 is TGTGCCAGCAGCTTAGGGGAGAGGGGACCGAGCTTCTACGAGCAGTACTTC. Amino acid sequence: CASSLGERGPSFYEQYF.

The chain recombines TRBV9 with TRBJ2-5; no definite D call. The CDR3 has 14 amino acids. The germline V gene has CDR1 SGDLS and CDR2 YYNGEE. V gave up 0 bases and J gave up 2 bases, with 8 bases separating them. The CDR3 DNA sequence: TGTGCCAGCAGCGTAGGGTATTCTCAAGAGACCCAGTACTTC. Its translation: CASSVGYSQETQYF.